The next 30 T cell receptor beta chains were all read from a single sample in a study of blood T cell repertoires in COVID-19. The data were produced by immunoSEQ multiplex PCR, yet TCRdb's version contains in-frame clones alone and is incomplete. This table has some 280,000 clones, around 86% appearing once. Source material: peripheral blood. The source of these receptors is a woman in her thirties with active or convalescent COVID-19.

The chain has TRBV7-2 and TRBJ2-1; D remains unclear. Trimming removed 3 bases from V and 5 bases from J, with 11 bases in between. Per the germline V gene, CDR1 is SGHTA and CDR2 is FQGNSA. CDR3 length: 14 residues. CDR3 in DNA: TGTGCCAGCAGCTTCACCCCAACTAACAATGAGCAGTTCTTC. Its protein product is CASSFTPTNNEQFF.

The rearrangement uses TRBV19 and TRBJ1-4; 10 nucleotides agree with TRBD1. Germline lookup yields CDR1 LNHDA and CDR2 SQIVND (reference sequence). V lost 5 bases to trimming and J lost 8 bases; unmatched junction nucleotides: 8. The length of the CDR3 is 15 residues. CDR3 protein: CASSATGQGTEKLFF. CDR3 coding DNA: TGTGCCAGTAGTGCCACGGGACAGGGGACCGAAAAACTGTTTTTT.

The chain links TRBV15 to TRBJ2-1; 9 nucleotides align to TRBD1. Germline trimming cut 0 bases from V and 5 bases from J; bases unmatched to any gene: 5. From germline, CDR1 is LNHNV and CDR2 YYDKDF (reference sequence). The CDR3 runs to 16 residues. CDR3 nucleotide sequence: TGTGCCACCAGCAGAGATTTGGGACAGGGCGACAATGAGCAGTTCTTC. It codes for CATSRDLGQGDNEQFF. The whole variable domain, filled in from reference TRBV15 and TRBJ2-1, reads DAMVIQNPRYQVTQFGKPVTLSCSQTLNHNVMYWYQQKSSQAPKLLFHYYDKDFNNEADTPDNFQSRRPNTSFCFLDIRSPGLGDTAMYLCATSRDLGQGDNEQFFGPGTRLTVL.

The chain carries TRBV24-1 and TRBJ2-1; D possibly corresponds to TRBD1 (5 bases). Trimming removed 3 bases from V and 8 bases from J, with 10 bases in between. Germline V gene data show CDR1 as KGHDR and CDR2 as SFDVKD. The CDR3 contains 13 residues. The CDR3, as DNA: TGTGCCACCAGTGATGGACACAAGGATGAGCAGTTCTTC. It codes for CATSDGHKDEQFF.

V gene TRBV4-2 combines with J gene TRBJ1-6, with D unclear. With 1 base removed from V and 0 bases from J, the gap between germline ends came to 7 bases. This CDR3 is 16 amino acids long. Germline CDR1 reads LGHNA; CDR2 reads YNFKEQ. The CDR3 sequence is CASSQVPRSYNSPLHF. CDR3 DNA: TGTGCCAGCAGCCAAGTTCCCCGCTCCTATAATTCACCCCTCCACTTT.

The CDR3 reads CASSLHYPLPGQSYEQYF. The CDR3 DNA reads as TGTGCCAGCAGTCTACACTACCCACTTCCGGGACAGTCCTACGAGCAGTACTTC. This chain joins TRBV27 and TRBJ2-7; 7 nucleotides line up with TRBD1. Germline V gene data show CDR1 as MNHEY and CDR2 as SMNVEV (reference sequence). V trimming: 5 bases; J trimming: 1 base; junction bases outside the gene matches: 17. The CDR3 is 18 residues long.

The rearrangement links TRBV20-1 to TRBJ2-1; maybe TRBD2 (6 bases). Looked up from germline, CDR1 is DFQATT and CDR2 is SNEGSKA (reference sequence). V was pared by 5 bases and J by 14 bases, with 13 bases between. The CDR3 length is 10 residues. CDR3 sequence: CSAWGVREFF. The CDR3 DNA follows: TGCAGTGCTTGGGGGGTGAGGGAGTTCTTC.

The CDR3 region has the DNA TGCGCCAGCAGCCCATGGGGAGCTGAAAAACTGTTTTTT. Translating gives CASSPWGAEKLFF. This rearrangement joins TRBV5-1 to TRBJ1-4; D unclear. V lost 4 bases and J lost 7, with 11 bases in between. CDR1 and CDR2 from the germline V gene are SGHRS and YFSETQ. This CDR3 comprises 13 residues. The entire variable domain, with the rest obtained from reference TRBV5-1 and TRBJ1-4, is as follows: KAGVTQTPRYLIKTRGQQVTLSCSPISGHRSVSWYQQTPGQGLQFLFEYFSETQRNKGNFPGRFSGRQFSNSRSEMNVSTLELGDSALYLCASSPWGAEKLFFGSGTQLSVL.

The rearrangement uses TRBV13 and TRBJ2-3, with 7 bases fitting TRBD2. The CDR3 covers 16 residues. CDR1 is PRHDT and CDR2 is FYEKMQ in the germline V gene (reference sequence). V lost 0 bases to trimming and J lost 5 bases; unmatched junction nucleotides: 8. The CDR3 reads CASSLGPAGVEDTQYF. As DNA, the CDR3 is TGTGCCAGCAGCTTAGGGCCCGCGGGGGTTGAAGATACGCAGTATTTT.

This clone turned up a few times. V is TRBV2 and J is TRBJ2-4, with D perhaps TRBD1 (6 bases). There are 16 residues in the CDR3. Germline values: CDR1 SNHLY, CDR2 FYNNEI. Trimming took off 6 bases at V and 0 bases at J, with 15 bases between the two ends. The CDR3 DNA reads TGTGCCAGCAGGACTGACAGGTCATTAGCCAAAAACATTCAGTACTTC. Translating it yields CASRTDRSLAKNIQYF. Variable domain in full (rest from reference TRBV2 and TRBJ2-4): EPEVTQTPSHQVTQMGQEVILRCVPISNHLYFYWYRQILGQKVEFLVSFYNNEISEKSEIFDDQFSVERPDGSNFTLKIRSTKLEDSAMYFCASRTDRSLAKNIQYFGAGTRLSVL.

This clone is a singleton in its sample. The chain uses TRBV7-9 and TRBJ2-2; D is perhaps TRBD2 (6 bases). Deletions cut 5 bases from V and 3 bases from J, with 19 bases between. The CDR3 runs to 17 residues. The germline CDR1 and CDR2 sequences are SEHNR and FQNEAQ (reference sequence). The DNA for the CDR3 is TGTGCCAGCAGCCCTAGCGAGATTGGGGAGCACACCGGGGAGCTGTTTTTT. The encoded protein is CASSPSEIGEHTGELFF.

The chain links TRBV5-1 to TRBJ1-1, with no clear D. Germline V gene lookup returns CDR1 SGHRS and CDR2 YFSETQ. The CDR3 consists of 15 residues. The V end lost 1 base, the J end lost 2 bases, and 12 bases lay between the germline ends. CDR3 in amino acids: CASSLRVDHNTEAFF. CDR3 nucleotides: TGCGCCAGCAGCTTGCGGGTAGACCATAACACTGAAGCTTTCTTT.

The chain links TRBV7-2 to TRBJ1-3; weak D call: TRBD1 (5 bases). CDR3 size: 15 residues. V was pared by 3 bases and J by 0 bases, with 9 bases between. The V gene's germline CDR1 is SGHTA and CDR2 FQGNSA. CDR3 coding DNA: TGTGCCAGCAGCTTTTACAGGAGCTCTGGAAACACCATATATTTT. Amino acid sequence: CASSFYRSSGNTIYF.

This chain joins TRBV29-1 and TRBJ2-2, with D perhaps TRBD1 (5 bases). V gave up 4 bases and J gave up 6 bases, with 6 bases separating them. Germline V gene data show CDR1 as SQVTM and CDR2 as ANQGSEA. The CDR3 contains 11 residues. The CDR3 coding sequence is TGCAGCGTTGCAGGGTCCGGGGAGCTGTTTTTT. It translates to CSVAGSGELFF.

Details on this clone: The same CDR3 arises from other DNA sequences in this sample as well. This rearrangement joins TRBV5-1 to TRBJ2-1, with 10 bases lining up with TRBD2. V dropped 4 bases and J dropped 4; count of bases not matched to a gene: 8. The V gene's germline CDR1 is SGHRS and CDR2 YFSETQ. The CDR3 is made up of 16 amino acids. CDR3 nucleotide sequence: TGCGCCAGCAGCCCCCGGACTAGCGGCGCTTACAATGAGCAGTTCTTC. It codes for CASSPRTSGAYNEQFF.

For the CDR3, the DNA is TGTGCCAGCAGTGCGCAAGGACTAGCGGGGGCAGATACGCAGTATTTT. Protein sequence: CASSAQGLAGADTQYF. V usage is TRBV7-8 and J usage is TRBJ2-3; 13 bases fit TRBD2. CDR1 SGHVS and CDR2 FQNEAQ come from the germline V gene. The CDR3 is 16 amino acids. V shed 6 bases, J shed 4 bases, and the junction held 7 bases outside the gene matches.

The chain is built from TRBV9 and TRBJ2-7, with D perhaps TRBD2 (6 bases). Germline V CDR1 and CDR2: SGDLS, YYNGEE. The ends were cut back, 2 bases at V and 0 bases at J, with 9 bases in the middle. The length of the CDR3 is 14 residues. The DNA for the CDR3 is TGTGCCAGCAGCGTGACGGGGGTCTCCTACGAGCAGTACTTC. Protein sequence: CASSVTGVSYEQYF.

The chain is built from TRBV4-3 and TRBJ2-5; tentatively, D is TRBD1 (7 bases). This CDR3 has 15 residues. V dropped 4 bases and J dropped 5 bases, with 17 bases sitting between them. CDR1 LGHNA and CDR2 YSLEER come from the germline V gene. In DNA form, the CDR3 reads TGCGCCAGCAGCCCGTACGCCTCAGGGGGGGAGACCCAGTACTTC. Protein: CASSPYASGGETQYF.

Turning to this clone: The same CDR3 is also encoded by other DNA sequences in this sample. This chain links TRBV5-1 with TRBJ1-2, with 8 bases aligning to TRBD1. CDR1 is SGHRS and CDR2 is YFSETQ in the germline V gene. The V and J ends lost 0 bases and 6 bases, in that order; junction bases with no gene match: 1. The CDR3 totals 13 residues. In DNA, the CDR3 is TGCGCCAGCAGCTTGGGACAGGGGAATGGCTACACCTTC. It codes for CASSLGQGNGYTF.

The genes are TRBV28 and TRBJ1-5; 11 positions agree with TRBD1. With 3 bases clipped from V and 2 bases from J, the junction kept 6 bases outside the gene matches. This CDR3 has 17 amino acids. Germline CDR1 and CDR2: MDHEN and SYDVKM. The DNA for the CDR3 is TGTGCCAGCAGTTTCGGGACAGGGGGACGAGGCAATCAGCCCCAGCATTTT. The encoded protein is CASSFGTGGRGNQPQHF.

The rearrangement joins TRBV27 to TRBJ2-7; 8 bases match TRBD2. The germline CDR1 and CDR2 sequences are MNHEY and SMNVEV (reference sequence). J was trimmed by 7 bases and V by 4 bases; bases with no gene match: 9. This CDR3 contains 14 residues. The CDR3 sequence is CASSYSGGAREQYF. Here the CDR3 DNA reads TGTGCCAGCAGTTATTCCGGGGGGGCTCGGGAGCAGTACTTC.

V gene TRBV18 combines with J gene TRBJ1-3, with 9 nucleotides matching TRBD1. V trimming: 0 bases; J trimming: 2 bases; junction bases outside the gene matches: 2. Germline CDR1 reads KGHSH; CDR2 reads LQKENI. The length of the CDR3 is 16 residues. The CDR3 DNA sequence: TGTGCCAGCTCACCACCGACAGGGGGACCTGGAAACACCATATATTTT. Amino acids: CASSPPTGGPGNTIYF.

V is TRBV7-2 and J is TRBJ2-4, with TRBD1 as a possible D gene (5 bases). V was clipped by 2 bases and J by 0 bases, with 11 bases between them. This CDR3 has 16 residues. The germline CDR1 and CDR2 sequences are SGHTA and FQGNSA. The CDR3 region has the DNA TGTGCCAGCAGCTTAATAGCAGGGCTAGCCAAAAACATTCAGTACTTC. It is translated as CASSLIAGLAKNIQYF.

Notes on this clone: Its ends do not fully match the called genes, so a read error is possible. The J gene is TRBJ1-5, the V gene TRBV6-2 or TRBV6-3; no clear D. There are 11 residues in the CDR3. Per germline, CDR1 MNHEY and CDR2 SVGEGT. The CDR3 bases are TGTGCCAGCAGTCTCGGACTTGAGTTGGATTTT. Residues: CASSLGLELDF.

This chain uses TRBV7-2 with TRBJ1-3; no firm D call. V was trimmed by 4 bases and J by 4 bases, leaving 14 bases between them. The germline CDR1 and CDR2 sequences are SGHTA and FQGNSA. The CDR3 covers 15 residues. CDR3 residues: CASSSPFGQGNTIYF. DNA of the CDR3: TGTGCCAGCAGCTCGCCTTTTGGGCAAGGAAACACCATATATTTT.

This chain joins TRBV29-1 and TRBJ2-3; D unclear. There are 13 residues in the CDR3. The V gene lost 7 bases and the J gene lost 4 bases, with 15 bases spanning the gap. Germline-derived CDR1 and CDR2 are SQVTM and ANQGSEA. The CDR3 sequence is CSATTRSADTQYF. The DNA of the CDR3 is TGCAGCGCCACGACCCGGAGCGCAGATACGCAGTATTTT.

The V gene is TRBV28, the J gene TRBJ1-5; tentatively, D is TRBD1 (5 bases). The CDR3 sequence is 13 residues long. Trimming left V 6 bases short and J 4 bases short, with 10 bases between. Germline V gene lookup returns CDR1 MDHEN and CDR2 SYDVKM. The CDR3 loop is CASRLTVNQPQHF. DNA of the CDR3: TGTGCCAGCAGACTGACAGTAAATCAGCCCCAGCATTTT.

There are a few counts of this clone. The chain's CDR3 is CASRVRDGPTYEQYF. The CDR3 nucleotides read TGTGCCAGCAGAGTCAGGGATGGGCCTACCTACGAGCAGTACTTC. V is TRBV7-9 and J is TRBJ2-7; D is perhaps TRBD1 (5 bases). Between the trimmed V and J ends, which lost 6 bases and 2 bases, there was a span of 17 bases. The CDR3 is 15 residues long. Germline assignment: CDR1 SEHNR and CDR2 FQNEAQ (reference sequence).

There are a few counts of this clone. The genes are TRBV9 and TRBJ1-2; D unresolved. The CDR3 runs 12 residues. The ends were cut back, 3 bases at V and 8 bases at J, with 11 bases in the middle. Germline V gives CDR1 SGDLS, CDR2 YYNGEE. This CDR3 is CASSASRGGYTF. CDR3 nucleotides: TGTGCCAGCAGCGCATCCCGGGGAGGCTACACCTTC.

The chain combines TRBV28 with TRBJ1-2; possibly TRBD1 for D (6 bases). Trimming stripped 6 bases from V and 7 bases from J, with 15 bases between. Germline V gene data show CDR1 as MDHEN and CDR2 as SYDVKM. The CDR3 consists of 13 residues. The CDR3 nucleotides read TGTGCCAGCAGACCTAGGGGGTTTTTTGGCTACACCTTC. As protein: CASRPRGFFGYTF.